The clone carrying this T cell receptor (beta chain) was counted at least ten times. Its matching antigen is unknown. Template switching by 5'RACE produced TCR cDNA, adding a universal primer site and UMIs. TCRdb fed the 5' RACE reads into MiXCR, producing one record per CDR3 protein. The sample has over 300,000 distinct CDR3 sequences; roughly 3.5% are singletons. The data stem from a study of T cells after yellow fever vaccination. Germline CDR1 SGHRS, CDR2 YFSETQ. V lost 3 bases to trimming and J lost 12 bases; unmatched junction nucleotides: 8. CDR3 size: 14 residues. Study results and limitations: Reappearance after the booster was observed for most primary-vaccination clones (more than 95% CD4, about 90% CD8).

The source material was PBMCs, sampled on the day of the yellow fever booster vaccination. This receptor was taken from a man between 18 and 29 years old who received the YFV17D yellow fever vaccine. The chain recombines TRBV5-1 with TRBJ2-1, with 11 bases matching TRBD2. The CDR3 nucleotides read TGCGCCAGCAGCTCGGAGGTTACTAGCGGGGGGCAGTTCTTC. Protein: CASSSEVTSGGQFF.